Shown below are 21 T cell receptor beta chains from a single sample sequenced in a study of T cell responses to AZD1222 COVID-19 vaccine. Sequencing was performed with immunoSEQ multiplex PCR; in TCRdb, only in-frame clones are kept and a portion is missing. The profile shows some 150,000 clones, roughly 93% of them singletons. This material consisted of peripheral blood, taken on day 0 of MenACWY control vaccination. Receptors originate from an adult in good health.

The V call is TRBV18, the J call TRBJ1-2, with unresolved D. The CDR3 spans 15 residues. Germline-derived CDR1 and CDR2 are KGHSH and LQKENI. V was cut by 2 bases and J by 8 bases, with 18 bases left in between. The CDR3 spells CASSPGQTGGYGYTF. CDR3 in DNA: TGTGCCAGCTCACCAGGCCAGACCGGCGGATACGGCTACACCTTC.

The genes are TRBV7-9 and TRBJ2-7; 9 bases align to TRBD1. Trimming took 4 bases from V and 7 from J; bases not matched to a gene: 8. The germline gives CDR1 SEHNR, CDR2 FQNEAQ (reference sequence). This CDR3 has 14 residues. The CDR3 loop reads CASSSPGQGWEQYF. The CDR3, as DNA: TGTGCCAGCAGCTCGCCGGGACAGGGCTGGGAGCAGTACTTC.

The V call is TRBV7-9, the J call TRBJ2-7; TRBD1 or TRBD2 may be the D gene (5 bases each). Germline V lookup: CDR1 SEHNR, CDR2 FQNEAQ (reference sequence). V was shortened by 6 bases and J by 0 bases, with 15 bases between the two germline ends. There are 15 residues in the CDR3. For the CDR3, the DNA is TGTGCCAGCAGTCATACGGGACGGCCCTCCTACGAGCAGTACTTC. It translates to CASSHTGRPSYEQYF.

This chain joins TRBV5-1 and TRBJ1-2; D gene uncertain. The CDR3 spans 14 residues. V lost 2 bases and J lost 3, with 11 bases in between. The germline gives CDR1 SGHRS, CDR2 YFSETQ. In nucleotides, the CDR3 is TGCGCCAGCAGCTTACGAGGGAGTGACTATGGCTACACCTTC. This sequence encodes CASSLRGSDYGYTF.

The chain carries TRBV7-6 and TRBJ1-2; unclear D gene. Germline CDR1 reads SGHVS; CDR2 reads FNYEAQ. The CDR3 loop spans 15 amino acids. V dropped 1 base and J dropped 3 bases, with 12 bases sitting between them. CDR3 DNA sequence: TGTGCCAGCAGCTTAGTTGCGGCGGGAGACTATGGCTACACCTTC. It encodes CASSLVAAGDYGYTF.

For the CDR3, the DNA is TGTGCCAGTAGACGGGGCCTTATGAACACTGAAGCTTTCTTT. It translates to CASRRGLMNTEAFF. This chain links TRBV5-6 with TRBJ1-1, with D possibly being TRBD1 (5 bases). Trimming stripped 8 bases from V and 0 bases from J, with 14 bases between. Per germline, CDR1 SGHDT and CDR2 YYEEEE. The CDR3 extends over 14 amino acids.

J is TRBJ2-4 and V is TRBV7-2; D unresolved. The CDR3 is made up of 14 amino acids. V was shortened by 2 bases and J by 8 bases, with 13 bases between the two germline ends. CDR1 and CDR2 (germline): SGHTA, FQGNSA. The CDR3 DNA is TGTGCCAGCAGCTTATTGACAAGTACAGACATTCAGTACTTC. Amino acids: CASSLLTSTDIQYF.

V usage is TRBV27 and J usage is TRBJ1-2; TRBD1 matches 9 bases. Germline V lookup: CDR1 MNHEY, CDR2 SMNVEV (reference sequence). The CDR3 runs to 16 residues. The V segment lost 5 bases and the J segment 4 bases; nucleotides outside the gene matches: 11. CDR3 residues: CASSPLWGQGTYGYTF. The DNA for the CDR3 is TGTGCCAGCAGTCCTCTTTGGGGACAGGGAACCTATGGCTACACCTTC.

The chain couples TRBV7-9 to TRBJ2-1, with 10 bases matching TRBD2. Germline CDR1 and CDR2: SEHNR and FQNEAQ (reference sequence). The CDR3 is made up of 15 amino acids. V shed 5 bases, J shed 8 bases, and the junction held 9 bases outside the gene matches. CDR3 in DNA: TGTGCCAGCAGCCTGGGACTAGCGAAAAAATATGAGCAGTTCTTC. It specifies CASSLGLAKKYEQFF.

The V gene is TRBV3-1 (or the pseudogene TRBV3-2), the J gene TRBJ2-2; D not resolved. Germline V gene sequence: CDR1 LGHDT, CDR2 YNNKEL (reference sequence). The CDR3 covers 14 residues. V was shortened by 1 base and J by 7 bases, with 10 bases between the two germline ends. CDR3 protein: CASSQGGGHGELFF. CDR3 sequence (DNA): TGTGCCAGCAGCCAAGGTGGTGGCCACGGGGAGCTGTTTTTT.

This chain joins TRBV28 and TRBJ2-5; the D gene is possibly TRBD2 (6 bases). The CDR3 is made up of 15 amino acids. The V and J ends lost 2 bases and 2 bases respectively, with 12 bases between them. CDR1 and CDR2 (germline): MDHEN, SYDVKM. The CDR3 nucleotides read TGTGCCAGCAGTTTAATGGAGGGACTTCAAGAGACCCAGTACTTC. Amino acid sequence: CASSLMEGLQETQYF.

CDR3 in DNA: TGTGCCAGCAGCTCATATCGGGACATCATGAACACTGAAGCTTTCTTT. Amino acids: CASSSYRDIMNTEAFF. This sequence joins TRBV7-8 and TRBJ1-1, with D possibly matching TRBD1 (6 bases). V was shortened by 4 bases and J by 0 bases, with 15 bases between the two germline ends. Germline lookup yields CDR1 SGHVS and CDR2 FQNEAQ. CDR3 length: 16 residues.

The chain joins TRBV19 to TRBJ1-2, with no clear D. Germline V gene data show CDR1 as LNHDA and CDR2 as SQIVND (reference sequence). CDR3 length equals 13 residues. The V and J ends lost 4 bases and 4 bases respectively, with 10 bases between them. CDR3 bases: TGTGCCAGTAGTACCGGGCCAACCTATGGCTACACCTTC. Its protein product is CASSTGPTYGYTF.

Written as DNA, the CDR3 is TGTGCCAGCAGCTTAGATGGTCTGACAATTCAGCCCCAGCATTTT. The encoded protein is CASSLDGLTIQPQHF. The chain uses TRBV7-6 and TRBJ1-5; D call uncertain. The CDR3 is 15 residues long. Trimming removed 1 base from V and 6 bases from J, with 13 bases in between. Germline CDR1 reads SGHVS; CDR2 reads FNYEAQ.

The chain carries TRBV30 and TRBJ1-2, with 7 positions matching TRBD1. The CDR3 is 14 amino acids. Germline trimming cut 0 bases from V and 5 bases from J; bases unmatched to any gene: 6. CDR1 and CDR2 (germline): GTSNPN, SVGIG (reference sequence). CDR3 in amino acids: CAWSVGQALYGYTF. The CDR3 DNA is TGTGCCTGGAGTGTAGGACAGGCTTTATATGGCTACACCTTC.

The CDR3 reads CATSRGQSNYGYTF. Written as DNA, the CDR3 is TGTGCCACCAGCAGAGGGCAGTCTAACTATGGCTACACCTTC. This chain uses TRBV15 with TRBJ1-2; no reliable D call. Germline CDR1 reads LNHNV; CDR2 reads YYDKDF (reference sequence). V dropped 1 base and J dropped 0 bases, with 6 bases sitting between them. This CDR3 contains 14 residues.

The J gene is TRBJ2-7, the V gene TRBV27; the D call may be TRBD1 or TRBD2 (5 bases each). This CDR3 is built from 15 residues. CDR1 is MNHEY, CDR2 SMNVEV, per germline (reference sequence). V lost 6 bases and J lost 7, with 22 bases in between. Written as DNA, the CDR3 is TGTGCCAGCAGCCTAATCCGGGGACCTTCGGGAGAGCAGTACTTC. Amino acid sequence: CASSLIRGPSGEQYF.

The chain carries TRBV14 and TRBJ1-2; TRBD1 might be the D (6 bases). Germline CDR1 SGHDN, CDR2 FVKESK. Deletions cut 5 bases from V and 6 bases from J, with 16 bases between. This CDR3 comprises 14 residues. The CDR3 DNA sequence: TGTGCCAGCAGCATGCACGACAGGATTGATGGCTACACCTTC. This gives the protein CASSMHDRIDGYTF.

This clone came up a few times. The chain has TRBV13 and TRBJ1-2; TRBD1 matches 7 bases. V lost 7 bases and J lost 7; bases outside the gene matches: 12. The CDR3 is 14 amino acids. CDR1 PRHDT and CDR2 FYEKMQ come from the germline V gene (reference sequence). The CDR3 sequence: CASTYTTGERGYTF. The CDR3 nucleotides are TGTGCCAGCACCTATACCACAGGGGAGCGTGGCTACACCTTC.

The rearrangement links TRBV18 to TRBJ2-1, with 10 bases lining up with TRBD1. Trimming took 5 bases from V and 1 from J; bases not matched to a gene: 5. From germline, CDR1 is KGHSH and CDR2 LQKENI. The CDR3 contains 16 residues. DNA for the CDR3: TGTGCCAGCTCATCCAGACAGGGGGCATCCTACAATGAGCAGTTCTTC. It is translated as CASSSRQGASYNEQFF.

This clone was recorded a few times. This CDR3 reads CASNRDANTEAFF. DNA of the CDR3: TGCGCCAGCAACAGGGACGCCAACACTGAAGCTTTCTTT. V usage is TRBV5-1 and J usage is TRBJ1-1; D may be TRBD1 (6 bases). This CDR3 is built from 13 residues. CDR1 SGHRS and CDR2 YFSETQ come from the germline V gene. V was shortened by 6 bases and J by 2 bases, with 11 bases between the two germline ends.